The 25 T cell receptor beta chains in this list originate from one sample, sequenced in a study of CD8 T cells in Susac syndrome. RNA, at roughly 0.45 to 1 ug, was reverse transcribed with random hexamers. MiXCR, applied by TCRdb to the immunoSEQ multiplex PCR reads, yields one record per CDR3 protein. In the table there are under 550,000 distinct CDR3 sequences, approximately 85% of which are singletons. The sample was CD8+ T cells from PBMCs. The source of these receptors is a human donor with multiple sclerosis.

The chain carries TRBV2 and TRBJ2-2, with D perhaps TRBD2 (7 bases). Germline CDR1 reads SNHLY; CDR2 reads FYNNEI. V was cut by 7 bases and J by 5 bases, with 14 bases left in between. This CDR3 is built from 14 residues. CDR3 in DNA: TGTGCCAGCATCCCAAGGGGGGGAACCGGGGAGCTGTTTTTT. Translation: CASIPRGGTGELFF.

The table lists this clonotype with a few counts. The gene calls are TRBV5-1 and TRBJ2-7; D is unresolved. The CDR3 runs to 14 residues. The germline V gene has CDR1 SGHRS and CDR2 YFSETQ. The V end was cut by 0 bases, the J end by 4 bases, with 11 bases between. CDR3 region: CASSLVSDPYEQYF. The CDR3 nucleotides read TGCGCCAGCAGCTTGGTATCGGATCCGTACGAGCAGTACTTC.

The chain joins TRBV18 to TRBJ1-1, with D perhaps matching TRBD1 (5 bases). Germline lookup yields CDR1 KGHSH and CDR2 LQKENI. Trimming removed 2 bases at V and 4 bases at J, with 11 bases between. The CDR3 contains 14 residues. CDR3 in DNA: TGTGCCAGCTCACCAGGGGCCAGCCCCACTGAAGCTTTCTTT. This codes for CASSPGASPTEAFF.

J is TRBJ2-7 and V is TRBV6-6, with 9 bases fitting TRBD1. Germline-derived CDR1 and CDR2 are MNHNY and SVGAGI (reference sequence). This CDR3 is built from 16 residues. Germline trimming cut 3 bases from V and 4 bases from J; bases unmatched to any gene: 10. In DNA form, the CDR3 reads TGTGCCAGCAGTTATGACCGGGACAGGGCGCGTTACGAGCAGTACTTC. It translates to CASSYDRDRARYEQYF.

The chain links TRBV4-1 to TRBJ2-1; D is uncertain. V was pared by 4 bases and J by 8 bases, with 15 bases between. Germline values: CDR1 MGHRA, CDR2 YSYEKL. This CDR3 region has 14 residues. As DNA, the CDR3 is TGCGCCAGCAGCCCCCGAACGGCCGAGGATGAGCAGTTCTTC. As protein: CASSPRTAEDEQFF.

The chain carries TRBV27 and TRBJ1-1; D is possibly TRBD1 (5 bases). The ends were cut back, 6 bases at V and 0 bases at J, with 20 bases in the middle. CDR1 is MNHEY, CDR2 SMNVEV, per germline (reference sequence). This CDR3 region has 17 residues. CDR3 bases: TGTGCCAGCAGACCAATCTCCGAGGGACCTATGAACACTGAAGCTTTCTTT. Encoded protein: CASRPISEGPMNTEAFF.

CDR3 in DNA: TGTGCCAGCAGCTTAGATAGGGCCAGGGAGGTCGGCACCGGGGAGCTGTTTTTT. Its translation: CASSLDRAREVGTGELFF. J is TRBJ2-2 and V is TRBV7-9, with D perhaps matching TRBD2 (6 bases). The germline V gene has CDR1 SEHNR and CDR2 FQNEAQ (reference sequence). CDR3 size: 18 residues. The V gene lost 1 base and the J gene lost 4 bases, with 19 bases spanning the gap.

The rearrangement joins TRBV10-2 to TRBJ2-7; D possibly corresponds to TRBD2 (5 bases). The CDR3 consists of 14 residues. V was cut by 3 bases and J by 2 bases, with 11 bases left in between. In germline, CDR1 is WSHSY, CDR2 SAAADI. CDR3 protein: CASSERGIPYEQYF. The DNA of the CDR3 is TGCGCCAGCAGTGAACGGGGAATACCCTACGAGCAGTACTTC.

The chain has TRBV6-4 and TRBJ2-2; possible D gene TRBD2, 6 bases. V was clipped by 5 bases and J by 5 bases, with 21 bases between them. Germline CDR1 MRHNA, CDR2 SNTAGT. The CDR3 consists of 17 residues. For the CDR3, the DNA is TGTGCCAGCAGTCTTTCTAGCGAACCCGGAGGGACCGGGGAGCTGTTTTTT. It translates to CASSLSSEPGGTGELFF.

In its sample, this clonotype was seen once. J is TRBJ2-2 and V is TRBV19; no definite D call. The CDR3 consists of 18 residues. Germline lookup yields CDR1 LNHDA and CDR2 SQIVND (reference sequence). V dropped 5 bases and J dropped 5 bases, with 24 bases sitting between them. The CDR3 DNA follows: TGTGCCAGTAGTCCCCATCCCGATGGGCCTGATTGGACCGGGGAGCTGTTTTTT. Encoded protein: CASSPHPDGPDWTGELFF.

This clonotype was counted once. The chain recombines TRBV29-1 with TRBJ2-7; D is ambiguous. This CDR3 has 13 amino acids. Trimming removed 2 bases from V and 0 bases from J, with 8 bases in between. The germline CDR1 and CDR2 sequences are SQVTM and ANQGSEA. This chain's CDR3 is CSVELSASYEQYF. The CDR3 DNA sequence: TGCAGCGTTGAATTGAGTGCCTCCTACGAGCAGTACTTC.

The V call is TRBV3-1, the J call TRBJ2-1; 7 bases are shared with TRBD2. The V gene end was trimmed by 0 bases and the J gene end by 5 bases; junction bases not matched to a gene: 7. The germline CDR1 and CDR2 sequences are LGHDT and YNNKEL (reference sequence). The CDR3 is 16 residues long. CDR3 in amino acids: CASSQDTSGIHNEQFF. CDR3 sequence (DNA): TGTGCCAGCAGCCAAGATACGAGCGGGATCCACAATGAGCAGTTCTTC.

The chain uses TRBV4-1 and TRBJ2-5; 11 bases match TRBD2. Germline loops: CDR1 MGHRA, CDR2 YSYEKL. The J segment lost 0 bases and the V segment lost 2 bases, leaving 8 bases of the junction unmatched. The CDR3 covers 18 residues. CDR3 loop: CASSQSLAGASYQETQYF. For the CDR3, the DNA is TGCGCCAGCAGCCAATCACTAGCGGGGGCTTCGTACCAAGAGACCCAGTACTTC.

The chain has TRBV10-3 and TRBJ2-1; 8 bases match TRBD2. This CDR3 spans 13 amino acids. J was trimmed by 9 bases and V by 2 bases; bases with no gene match: 3. Germline assignment: CDR1 ENHRY and CDR2 SYGVKD. The CDR3: CAISETLAGEQFF. For the CDR3, the DNA is TGTGCCATCAGTGAGACCCTAGCGGGTGAGCAGTTCTTC.

The chain recombines TRBV12-3 or TRBV12-4 with TRBJ2-7; D possibly matches TRBD1 or TRBD2 (5 bases each). Trimming cost V 3 bases and J 3 bases, with 15 bases left between them. The CDR3 is 15 residues long. CDR3 coding DNA: TGTGCCAGCAGTTTCCTCGGGACGCATTACTACGAGCAGTACTTC. Protein sequence: CASSFLGTHYYEQYF.

This sequence joins TRBV12-3 or TRBV12-4 and TRBJ1-4, with D maybe TRBD1 (6 bases). The CDR3 is 14 residues long. Trimming stripped 4 bases from V and 8 bases from J, with 14 bases between. The CDR3 reads CASSWVTRGEKLFF. CDR3 sequence (DNA): TGTGCCAGCAGTTGGGTGACTAGGGGGGAAAAACTGTTTTTT.

This chain links TRBV28 with TRBJ1-1, with a possible D match to TRBD1 (6 bases). CDR1 and CDR2 from the germline V gene are MDHEN and SYDVKM. Trimming left V 7 bases short and J 6 bases short, with 12 bases between. CDR3 length: 12 residues. The DNA for the CDR3 is TGTGCCAGCACCACGGGACACCCTGAAGCTTTCTTT. Translation: CASTTGHPEAFF.

The chain employs TRBV12-3 or TRBV12-4 and TRBJ1-1, with 9 bases aligning to TRBD1. V lost 4 bases, J lost 0 bases, and 6 bases stayed unmatched. This CDR3 has 16 amino acids. The CDR3 loop is CASSSGTGPMNTEAFF. The CDR3 bases are TGTGCCAGCAGTTCCGGGACAGGGCCGATGAACACTGAAGCTTTCTTT.

The rearrangement uses TRBV19 and TRBJ1-1, with a weak D call TRBD1 (6 bases). V was clipped by 0 bases and J by 2 bases, with 13 bases between them. Germline V gene sequence: CDR1 LNHDA, CDR2 SQIVND (reference sequence). The CDR3 has 16 amino acids. CDR3: CASSIDYGGVNTEAFF. The CDR3 DNA follows: TGTGCCAGTAGTATAGATTACGGGGGCGTAAACACTGAAGCTTTCTTT.

The chain uses TRBV10-3 and TRBJ1-1; no definite D call. The CDR3 has 13 residues. Germline assignment: CDR1 ENHRY and CDR2 SYGVKD. The ends were cut back, 6 bases at V and 0 bases at J, with 8 bases in the middle. The CDR3 protein is CAIRDLLNTEAFF. CDR3 in DNA: TGTGCCATCAGGGACCTTTTGAACACTGAAGCTTTCTTT.

This clonotype was detected a few times. CDR3 region: CASSLTDGNQPQHF. In nucleotides, the CDR3 is TGTGCCAGCAGTTTAACCGACGGCAATCAGCCCCAGCATTTT. The genes are TRBV27 and TRBJ1-5; the D is unclear. Trimming pared 2 bases from V and 2 bases from J, leaving 7 bases between. CDR1 and CDR2 (germline): MNHEY, SMNVEV (reference sequence). The CDR3 has 14 amino acids.

This chain joins TRBV5-1 and TRBJ2-7, with D possibly called TRBD1 or TRBD2 (6 bases each). The V and J ends lost 0 bases and 5 bases respectively, with 18 bases between them. CDR1 and CDR2 from the germline V gene are SGHRS and YFSETQ. The CDR3 extends over 16 amino acids. In nucleotides, the CDR3 is TGCGCCAGCAGCTTGGCCCTCGAGGGCGGGACAAACGAGCAGTACTTC. Translated: CASSLALEGGTNEQYF.

The V call is TRBV7-9, the J call TRBJ2-3; D may be TRBD1 (6 bases). The CDR3 consists of 15 residues. CDR1 is SEHNR and CDR2 is FQNEAQ in the germline V gene (reference sequence). V was pared by 5 bases and J by 0 bases, with 12 bases between. CDR3 nucleotide sequence: TGTGCCAGCAGCCCGAGGACAGAGAGCACAGATACGCAGTATTTT. As protein: CASSPRTESTDTQYF.

The V and J genes are TRBV4-1 and TRBJ1-4; 9 bases agree with TRBD1. V was clipped by 4 bases and J by 8 bases; unmatched bases: 5. The CDR3 has 14 amino acids. Germline CDR1 reads MGHRA; CDR2 reads YSYEKL. CDR3 DNA sequence: TGCGCCAGCAGCCGTACAGGGGGCGAAGAAAAACTGTTTTTT. Protein: CASSRTGGEEKLFF.

The J gene is TRBJ1-1, the V gene TRBV30; D might be TRBD1 (5 bases). The V end lost 0 bases, the J end lost 11 bases, and 13 bases lay between the germline ends. The germline V gene has CDR1 GTSNPN and CDR2 SVGIG (reference sequence). The CDR3 is 12 amino acids. CDR3 in DNA: TGTGCCTGGAGTGTAAGGGCAGGGCTTGCTTTCTTT. It is translated as CAWSVRAGLAFF.